The sequence of this TCR beta chain was determined in a study of blood T cell repertoires in COVID-19. Per the authors' pipeline: For nucleated cells, counts were estimated from reference gene primer amplification. Some clones are missing from TCRdb's copy, which holds only in-frame ones; the method was immunoSEQ multiplex PCR. The V and J calls and clone size are taken from that table; D and trimming were inferred from the DNA. The sample yields 100,000 to 150,000 clones, almost 85% seen once. This TCR was sampled from a woman in her 30s who had recovered from COVID-19. Input material: peripheral blood.

The CDR3 DNA follows: TGTGCCAGCAGTTACAGACGGAAGGAGGGGGCGGGTGAGCAGTTCTTC. Its protein is CASSYRRKEGAGEQFF. The chain carries TRBV6-6 and TRBJ2-1; possible D gene TRBD1, 7 bases. CDR1 and CDR2 from the germline V gene are MNHNY and SVGAGI (reference sequence). This CDR3 spans 16 amino acids. V lost 2 bases to trimming and J lost 9 bases, with 20 bases between them.